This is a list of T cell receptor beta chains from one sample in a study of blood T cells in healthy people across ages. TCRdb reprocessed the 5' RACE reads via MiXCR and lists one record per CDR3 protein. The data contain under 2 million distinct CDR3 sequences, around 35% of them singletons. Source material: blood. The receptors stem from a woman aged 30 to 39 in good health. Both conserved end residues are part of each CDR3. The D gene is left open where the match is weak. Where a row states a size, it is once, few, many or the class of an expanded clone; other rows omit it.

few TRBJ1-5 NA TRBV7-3 CASSQIGTVSNQPQHF TGTGCCAGCAGCCAGATAGGGACCGTTAGCAATCAGCCCCAGCATTTT
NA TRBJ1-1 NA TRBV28 CASSTTGMGGTEAFF TGTGCCAGCAGCACCACAGGAATGGGGGGGACTGAAGCTTTCTTT
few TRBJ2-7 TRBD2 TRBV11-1 CASSPSPTSSGRAYEQYF TGTGCCAGCAGCCCATCCCCAACCTCTAGCGGGAGAGCCTACGAGCAGTACTTC
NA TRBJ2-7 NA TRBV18 CASSPPERENYEQYF TGTGCCAGCTCACCACCGGAAAGGGAGAACTACGAGCAGTACTTC
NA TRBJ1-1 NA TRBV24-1 CATSDPGTEAFF TGTGCCACCAGTGACCCCGGGACAGAAGCTTTCTTT
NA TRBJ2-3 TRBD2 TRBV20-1 CSARKRGGPDTQYF TGCAGTGCTAGAAAGCGGGGGGGCCCAGATACGCAGTATTTT
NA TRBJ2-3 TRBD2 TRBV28 CASSPTSGGYLGEDTQYF TGTGCCAGCAGTCCGACTAGCGGGGGCTACCTGGGTGAAGATACGCAGTATTTT
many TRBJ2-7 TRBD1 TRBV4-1 CASSPGQGHEQYF TGCGCCAGCAGCCCCGGACAGGGTCACGAGCAGTACTTC
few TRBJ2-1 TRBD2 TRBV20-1 CSAPPGLAGGSLNEQFF TGCAGTGCTCCCCCGGGACTAGCGGGAGGTAGTCTCAATGAGCAGTTCTTC
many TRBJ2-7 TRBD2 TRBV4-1 CASSQQSPLAGLHEQYF TGCGCCAGCAGCCAACAGTCCCCACTAGCGGGGCTCCACGAGCAGTACTTC
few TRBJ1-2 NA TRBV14 CASSQVTASLVGYTF TGTGCCAGCAGCCAAGTTACGGCGTCACTTGTGGGCTACACCTTC
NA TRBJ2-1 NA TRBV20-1 CSARDLDRDSYNEQFF TGCAGTGCTAGAGACCTCGACAGAGACTCCTACAATGAGCAGTTCTTC
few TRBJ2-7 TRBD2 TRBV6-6 CASSYRLAGVEQYF TGTGCCAGCAGTTACCGGCTAGCGGGAGTGGAACAGTACTTC
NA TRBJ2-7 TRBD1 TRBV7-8 CASSYDRGLLFYEQYF TGTGCCAGCAGCTACGACAGGGGGCTGCTCTTTTACGAGCAGTACTTC
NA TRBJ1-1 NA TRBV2 CASNRDAGSGTEAFF TGTGCCAGCAATCGGGACGCAGGGAGTGGCACTGAAGCTTTCTTT
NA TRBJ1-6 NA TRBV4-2 CASSSRESVDSPLHF TGTGCCAGCAGCAGCCGGGAATCAGTGGATTCACCCCTCCACTTT
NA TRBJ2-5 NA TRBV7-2 CASSPVSGTETQYF TGTGCCAGCAGCCCCGTCTCCGGAACTGAGACCCAGTACTTC
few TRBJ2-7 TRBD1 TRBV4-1 CASSQVIGTGGYEQYF TGCGCCAGCAGCCAAGTAATCGGGACAGGGGGGTACGAGCAGTACTTC